Described below is a single T cell receptor (beta chain) sequence and its context. This sample is part of a study of blood T cell repertoires in COVID-19. About the research overall: The study drew acute and convalescent COVID-19 samples from the United States, Italy and Spain. PBMCs, B-cell-depleted T cells, or T cells provided the cDNA or gDNA that made up the material.

TCRdb's table, derived via immunoSEQ multiplex PCR, lists solely in-frame clones and lacks some. The sample holds about 100,000 clones; about 79% are singletons and the top ten take 2.5% to 3.5%. The sequenced sample consisted of peripheral blood. The source is a woman aged 80 or older with active or convalescent COVID-19.

CDR3 sequence reads: CASSLASFHNEQFF. Here the CDR3 DNA reads TGTGCCAGCAGCTTGGCTAGTTTCCACAATGAGCAGTTCTTC. The rearrangement links TRBV7-8 to TRBJ2-1, with D unresolved. V was cut by 3 bases and J by 5 bases, with 11 bases left in between. Germline assignment: CDR1 SGHVS and CDR2 FQNEAQ. The CDR3 is 14 residues long.